Presented here are 17 T cell receptor beta chains from one specimen sequenced in a study of cytomegalovirus exposure and HLA in healthy donors. This PCR relied on a set of 60 Vbeta primers and 13 Jbeta primers. Method: immunoSEQ multiplex PCR; TCRdb's copy keeps in-frame clones and lacks some. The profile shows about 150,000 clones, approximately 86% of them singletons. What was sequenced was PBMCs. The receptors here all came from a woman younger than 30 in good health and CMV-seronegative.

This clone was observed a handful of times. The CDR3 spells CASSHLREQYF. The CDR3 region has the DNA TGTGCCAGCAGCCACCTACGAGAGCAGTACTTC. The chain combines TRBV7-9 with TRBJ2-7; D not certain. Trimming removed 5 bases from V and 7 bases from J, with 9 bases in between. Germline V gene sequence: CDR1 SEHNR, CDR2 FQNEAQ (reference sequence). CDR3 length equals 11 residues.

This clone was counted only a few times. The V gene is TRBV30, the J gene TRBJ1-4; D gene ambiguous. The germline V gene has CDR1 GTSNPN and CDR2 SVGIG (reference sequence). There are 13 residues in the CDR3. The V gene lost 0 bases and the J gene lost 7 bases, with 9 bases spanning the gap. The CDR3 reads CAWSVFQAEKLFF. The DNA of the CDR3 is TGTGCCTGGAGTGTATTTCAGGCTGAAAAACTGTTTTTT. Supplemented by reference TRBV30 and TRBJ1-4, the full variable domain reads SQTIHQWPATLVQPVGSPLSLECTVEGTSNPNLYWYRQAAGRGLQLLFYSVGIGQISSEVPQNLSASRPQDRQFILSSKKLLLSDSGFYLCAWSVFQAEKLFFGSGTQLSVL.

This clone was seen many times. This rearrangement joins TRBV6-1 to TRBJ2-7, with 10 positions matching TRBD2. The CDR3 consists of 15 residues. Trimming removed 4 bases from V and 6 bases from J; junction bases left unmatched: 9. Germline lookup yields CDR1 MNHNS and CDR2 SASEGT. The CDR3 spells CASSVSAGGPGEQYF. The CDR3 coding sequence is TGTGCCAGCAGTGTATCAGCGGGAGGGCCTGGCGAGCAGTACTTC.

The rearrangement uses TRBV28 and TRBJ1-2; TRBD1 matches 7 bases. J lost 8 bases, V lost 7 bases, and 16 bases had no gene match. CDR3 size: 15 residues. CDR1 is MDHEN, CDR2 SYDVKM, per germline. DNA of the CDR3: TGTGCCAGCACCCCCGTCGGGGGATACAGGGGCGGCTACACCTTC. It yields the protein CASTPVGGYRGGYTF.

V and J are TRBV27 and TRBJ2-6; 7 bases align to TRBD2. This CDR3 contains 17 residues. The V gene end was trimmed by 0 bases and the J gene end by 3 bases; junction bases not matched to a gene: 5. Per germline, CDR1 MNHEY and CDR2 SMNVEV (reference sequence). In nucleotides, the CDR3 is TGTGCCAGCAGTTTATCGGGGGGGGTTCTTGGGGCCAACGTCCTGACTTTC. Protein: CASSLSGGVLGANVLTF.

The chain employs TRBV5-1 and TRBJ2-1, with 9 bases identical to TRBD2. Germline CDR1 is SGHRS and CDR2 is YFSETQ. The CDR3 contains 16 residues. The junction had 6 bases not matched to a gene; V was cut back by 5 bases and J by 0 bases. In nucleotides, the CDR3 is TGCGCCAGCAGGGGCGGGGGGGCCGACTCCTACAATGAGCAGTTCTTC. Protein product: CASRGGGADSYNEQFF.

The CDR3 protein is CASSQAGVTGEQYF. The CDR3 nucleotides read TGCGCCAGCAGCCAAGCGGGAGTAACGGGCGAGCAGTACTTC. The chain joins TRBV4-1 to TRBJ2-7, with a possible D match to TRBD2 (6 bases). The CDR3 runs to 14 residues. Between the trimmed V and J ends, which lost 1 base and 6 bases, there was a span of 13 bases. CDR1 is MGHRA and CDR2 is YSYEKL in the germline V gene.

The table lists this clone with a count of one. The chain recombines TRBV27 with TRBJ2-1; the D gene is possibly TRBD2 (6 bases). The CDR3 loop spans 13 amino acids. The V gene's germline CDR1 is MNHEY and CDR2 SMNVEV (reference sequence). Trimming left V 4 bases short and J 9 bases short, with 13 bases between. CDR3 DNA sequence: TGTGCCAGCAGTTATGCCCGGAGGGGTGAGCAGTTCTTC. Amino acids: CASSYARRGEQFF.

V is TRBV2 and J is TRBJ2-5; weak D call: TRBD1 (6 bases). The ends were cut back, 0 bases at V and 6 bases at J, with 11 bases in the middle. The CDR3 is made up of 14 amino acids. From germline, CDR1 is SNHLY and CDR2 FYNNEI. The CDR3 spells CASSEAGAGKTQYF. CDR3 sequence (DNA): TGTGCCAGCAGTGAAGCGGGGGCTGGGAAGACCCAGTACTTC.

V and J are TRBV19 and TRBJ1-2; TRBD1 matches 7 bases. Germline CDR1 LNHDA, CDR2 SQIVND (reference sequence). The length of the CDR3 is 15 residues. Losses at the gene ends were 5 bases for V and 4 bases for J; bases not matched to a gene: 10. Here the CDR3 reads CASSQRQGIRYGYTF. In nucleotides, the CDR3 is TGTGCCAGTAGTCAACGACAGGGAATCCGCTATGGCTACACCTTC.

In DNA form, the CDR3 reads TGCGCCAGCAGCTTGGACCATGGGAGAGAAGAGACCCAGTACTTC. It codes for CASSLDHGREETQYF. The rearrangement links TRBV5-1 to TRBJ2-5, with D maybe TRBD2 (5 bases). Between the trimmed V and J ends, which lost 0 bases and 3 bases, there was a span of 12 bases. The CDR3 length is 15 residues. Germline V gene sequence: CDR1 SGHRS, CDR2 YFSETQ. Variable domain in full (rest from reference TRBV5-1 and TRBJ2-5): KAGVTQTPRYLIKTRGQQVTLSCSPISGHRSVSWYQQTPGQGLQFLFEYFSETQRNKGNFPGRFSGRQFSNSRSEMNVSTLELGDSALYLCASSLDHGREETQYFGPGTRLLVL.

J is TRBJ2-7 and V is TRBV5-1; 9 bases agree with TRBD1. CDR3 size: 18 residues. V trimming: 3 bases; J trimming: 2 bases; junction bases outside the gene matches: 15. CDR1 SGHRS and CDR2 YFSETQ come from the germline V gene. The CDR3 bases are TGCGCCAGCAGCTCCCCTAGGGGGACAGGGAAGGGGACCTACGAGCAGTACTTC. Translated, it gives CASSSPRGTGKGTYEQYF.

This sequence joins TRBV7-9 and TRBJ2-3; 9 bases map to TRBD1. The germline gives CDR1 SEHNR, CDR2 FQNEAQ (reference sequence). The CDR3 consists of 16 residues. Trimming at V came to 6 bases and at J to 3 bases, leaving 10 bases not matched to a gene. The CDR3 coding sequence is TGTGCCAGCAGACTACGTAGACAGGGGGTGACAGATACGCAGTATTTT. It yields the protein CASRLRRQGVTDTQYF.

The chain carries TRBV5-4 and TRBJ2-2; 7 nucleotides match TRBD2. V shed 4 bases and J 4 bases; nucleotides not matched to a gene: 7. The CDR3 is made up of 15 amino acids. Germline V lookup: CDR1 SGHNT, CDR2 YYREEE (reference sequence). CDR3 DNA: TGTGCCAGCAGCCGCGACGGCGGGGGCACCGGGGAGCTGTTTTTT. It yields the protein CASSRDGGGTGELFF.

Only one count was recorded for this clone. One end of the junction does not line up with germline, which may come from a read error. The rearrangement links TRBV29-1 to TRBJ2-5; 7 positions match TRBD2. CDR1 is SQVTM, CDR2 ANQGSEA, per germline. This CDR3 has 12 residues. The CDR3 bases are TGCGGCGTTGCCCACGGGGGGGAGACCCAGTACTTC. The encoded protein is CGVAHGGETQYF.

The rearrangement uses TRBV6-5 and TRBJ1-2; D uncertain. The germline gives CDR1 MNHEY, CDR2 SVGAGI. The CDR3 runs 14 residues. V was pared by 5 bases and J by 4 bases, with 14 bases between. CDR3 in amino acids: CASSEGEGFYGYTF. CDR3 in DNA: TGTGCCAGCAGTGAAGGAGAGGGATTCTATGGCTACACCTTC.

This chain uses TRBV27 with TRBJ2-1; D may be TRBD2 (6 bases). CDR1 and CDR2 (germline): MNHEY, SMNVEV (reference sequence). V was clipped by 2 bases and J by 3 bases, with 11 bases between them. The CDR3 is 15 amino acids. The CDR3 bases are TGTGCCAGCAGTTTACCGGGGGAGGACTACAATGAGCAGTTCTTC. Translating it yields CASSLPGEDYNEQFF.